This TCR beta chain was retrieved from a study of CD8 T cells in ankylosing spondylitis. Study-wide points: Disease-linked clones were CD8+ and relatively rare in peripheral blood. Several highly homologous variants made up a TCR beta motif, and this motif appeared characteristic of ankylosing spondylitis blood.

One entry per CDR3 protein results from TCRdb running MiXCR on the 5' RACE reads. This table has 150,000 to 200,000 distinct CDR3 sequences, approximately 18% appearing once. The trim removed 1 base at V and 5 bases at J, leaving 8 bases unmatched. Germline lookup yields CDR1 ENHRY and CDR2 SYGVKD. The CDR3 runs to 17 residues. This clonotype has ten or more counts. Its matching antigen is unknown. The chain employs TRBV10-3 and TRBJ2-1; 10 nucleotides align to TRBD2. This sequence originates from a male donor aged 5 to 30 with ankylosing spondylitis or in good health (not recorded which). The sequencing input was blood, either unsorted or a sorted T cell fraction (not recorded which). CDR3: CAISELSSGSNDNEQFF. The CDR3 region has the DNA TGTGCCATCAGTGAGTTATCTAGCGGGAGTAACGACAATGAGCAGTTCTTC.